The rows below give T cell receptor beta chains drawn from one sample of a study of T cell responses to AZD1222 COVID-19 vaccine. Profiling relied on immunoSEQ multiplex PCR, and the TCRdb table lists in-frame clones only, not all of them. The table records 150,000 to 200,000 clones, around 90% of them present only once. Sequences were derived from peripheral blood, sampled on day 0 of AZD1222 vaccination. These TCRs come from an adult in good health. The CDR3 runs from the conserved cysteine through the conserved F or W. Each record gives: J gene, D gene, V gene, clone size, CDR3 protein, CDR3 DNA. A D gene is named only where the DNA matches it firmly. Clone sizes are given selectively: once, few, many, or a class where the clone is expanded.

J: TRBJ1-3
D: .
V: TRBV28
size: .
CDR3: CASRPGRPPNTIYF
DNA: TGTGCCAGCAGACCGGGACGCCCGCCGAACACCATATATTTT

J: TRBJ2-7
D: .
V: TRBV30
size: .
CDR3: CAWNPGRLGEQYF
DNA: TGTGCCTGGAACCCGGGTCGGTTGGGCGAGCAGTACTTC

J: TRBJ2-3
D: .
V: TRBV6-1
size: .
CDR3: CASSERVGGSDTQYF
DNA: TGTGCCAGCAGTGAACGGGTGGGGGGCTCAGATACGCAGTATTTT

J: TRBJ1-1
D: .
V: TRBV28
size: .
CDR3: CASGPFGWGTEAFF
DNA: TGTGCCAGCGGCCCCTTTGGGTGGGGGACTGAAGCTTTCTTT

J: TRBJ1-2
D: TRBD1
V: TRBV12-3/TRBV12-4
size: .
CDR3: CASRGTARYGYTF
DNA: TGTGCCAGCAGGGGGACAGCCAGATATGGCTACACCTTC

J: TRBJ1-4
D: .
V: TRBV7-9
size: .
CDR3: CASTSSGDEKLFF
DNA: TGTGCCAGCACCTCCTCCGGGGATGAAAAACTGTTTTTT

J: TRBJ1-6
D: TRBD1
V: TRBV4-2
size: .
CDR3: CASSQGADREVFLGSPLHF
DNA: TGTGCCAGCAGCCAAGGGGCAGACAGGGAAGTGTTCCTTGGTTCACCCCTCCACTTT

J: TRBJ1-5
D: .
V: TRBV7-2
size: once
CDR3: CASSLVTGSNQPQHF
DNA: TGTGCCAGCAGCTTAGTAACAGGGAGCAATCAGCCCCAGCATTTT

J: TRBJ1-2
D: .
V: TRBV4-1
size: few
CDR3: CASSQIARRDYGYTF
DNA: TGCGCCAGCAGCCAAATTGCGCGGCGGGACTATGGCTACACCTTC

J: TRBJ2-3
D: .
V: TRBV5-6
size: .
CDR3: CASTLGGVNTDTQYF
DNA: TGTGCCAGCACCTTAGGCGGAGTTAACACAGATACGCAGTATTTT

J: TRBJ1-3
D: .
V: TRBV2
size: .
CDR3: CASSPWWGVSGNTIYF
DNA: TGTGCCAGCAGCCCATGGTGGGGTGTCTCTGGAAACACCATATATTTT

J: TRBJ1-3
D: .
V: TRBV30
size: once
CDR3: CAWAWGSSGNTIYF
DNA: TGTGCCTGGGCCTGGGGGTCCTCTGGAAACACCATATATTTT

J: TRBJ2-3
D: TRBD2
V: TRBV19
size: .
CDR3: CASSLAGNKRGTQYF
DNA: TGTGCCAGTAGTCTAGCGGGGAACAAACGTGGTACGCAGTATTTT

J: TRBJ2-1
D: .
V: TRBV11-3
size: .
CDR3: CASSRNSPGASYNEQFF
DNA: TGTGCCAGCAGCCGAAACTCTCCGGGCGCCTCCTACAATGAGCAGTTCTTC

J: TRBJ2-2
D: .
V: TRBV19
size: .
CDR3: CASSGYSGSPRELFF
DNA: TGTGCCAGTAGTGGTTACTCAGGGTCCCCTCGGGAGCTGTTTTTT

J: TRBJ1-2
D: .
V: TRBV7-2
size: once
CDR3: CASSLGSPNYGYTF
DNA: TGTGCCAGCAGCTTGGGGAGCCCTAACTATGGCTACACCTTC

J: TRBJ1-2
D: .
V: TRBV28
size: .
CDR3: CGAGQALYGYTF
DNA: TGTGGCGCGGGGCAGGCCCTCTATGGCTACACCTTC

J: TRBJ2-2
D: .
V: TRBV19
size: few
CDR3: CASSMSERPELFF
DNA: TGTGCCAGTAGTATGTCTGAGCGTCCGGAGCTGTTTTTT

J: TRBJ1-1
D: .
V: TRBV5-6
size: .
CDR3: CASSLRASEAFF
DNA: TGTGCCAGCAGCTTAAGGGCGTCTGAAGCTTTCTTT

J: TRBJ1-2
D: .
V: TRBV11-2
size: .
CDR3: CASSLDRGGVYGYTF
DNA: TGTGCCAGCAGCTTAGATAGGGGAGGTGTCTATGGCTACACCTTC

J: TRBJ1-1
D: TRBD1
V: TRBV7-3
size: .
CDR3: CASSGSGQSNTEAFF
DNA: TGTGCCAGCAGCGGATCGGGACAGTCGAACACTGAAGCTTTCTTT

J: TRBJ1-6
D: .
V: TRBV28
size: .
CDR3: CASSSRKDHSPLHF
DNA: TGTGCCAGCAGTTCTAGAAAGGACCATTCACCCCTCCACTTT

J: TRBJ1-5
D: .
V: TRBV30
size: .
CDR3: CAWSQVLGNQPQHF
DNA: TGTGCCTGGAGTCAAGTTCTCGGCAATCAGCCCCAGCATTTT

J: TRBJ1-4
D: .
V: TRBV6-5
size: once
CDR3: CASSRDGVSLFF
DNA: TGTGCCAGCAGTCGGGACGGTGTCTCTCTGTTTTTT

J: TRBJ2-3
D: .
V: TRBV6-5
size: .
CDR3: CASSYSYIEQYF
DNA: TGTGCCAGCAGTTACTCCTATATCGAGCAGTATTTT

J: TRBJ1-4
D: TRBD1
V: TRBV10-3
size: .
CDR3: CAIRPGTGSNEKLFF
DNA: TGTGCCATCCGTCCCGGGACAGGGAGTAATGAAAAACTGTTTTTT

J: TRBJ2-7
D: .
V: TRBV28
size: .
CDR3: CASSPRGAASYEQYF
DNA: TGTGCCAGCAGCCCAAGGGGGGCCGCGAGCTACGAGCAGTACTTC

J: TRBJ1-5
D: .
V: TRBV7-9
size: .
CDR3: CASSRTGLDQPQHF
DNA: TGTGCCAGCAGCAGAACAGGTTTGGATCAGCCCCAGCATTTT

J: TRBJ1-6
D: TRBD1
V: TRBV7-8
size: .
CDR3: CASSSMTGANSPLHF
DNA: TGTGCCAGCAGCTCAATGACAGGGGCGAATTCACCCCTCCACTTT

J: TRBJ2-7
D: TRBD1
V: TRBV6-5
size: .
CDR3: CASSYDRGLYEQYF
DNA: TGTGCCAGCAGTTACGACAGGGGCCTCTACGAGCAGTACTTC

J: TRBJ1-2
D: .
V: TRBV5-4
size: few
CDR3: CASSPGGAKVPYGYTF
DNA: TGTGCCAGCAGCCCGGGGGGGGCGAAGGTTCCCTATGGCTACACCTTC

J: TRBJ1-5
D: .
V: TRBV19
size: .
CDR3: CASSIEGSNQPQHF
DNA: TGTGCCAGTAGTATAGAAGGGAGCAATCAGCCCCAGCATTTT

J: TRBJ1-3
D: .
V: TRBV28
size: .
CDR3: CASSSAGAVSGNTIYF
DNA: TGTGCCAGCAGTTCAGCCGGGGCCGTTTCTGGAAACACCATATATTTT

J: TRBJ2-7
D: TRBD2
V: TRBV6-2/TRBV6-3
size: once
CDR3: CASSYPLAGVGNEQYF
DNA: TGTGCCAGCAGTTACCCTCTAGCGGGAGTTGGCAACGAGCAGTACTTC

J: TRBJ1-5
D: TRBD1
V: TRBV19
size: .
CDR3: CASSPLSGTGNQPQHF
DNA: TGTGCCAGTAGTCCACTCTCCGGGACAGGGAATCAGCCCCAGCATTTT

J: TRBJ1-1
D: .
V: TRBV9
size: .
CDR3: CASSVTQGNTEAFF
DNA: TGTGCCAGCAGCGTCACCCAGGGGAACACTGAAGCTTTCTTT